The 29 T cell receptor beta chains in this list originate from one sample, sequenced in a study of blood T cell repertoires in COVID-19. Using immunoSEQ multiplex PCR, the repertoire was profiled, and TCRdb retains in-frame clones only, with some absent. Among 300,000 to 500,000 clones listed, 88% were seen once. Input material: PBMCs or T cells enriched from blood (not recorded which). The receptors here all came from a woman aged 25-40 years with acute COVID-19.

The V gene is TRBV4-1, the J gene TRBJ2-1; TRBD2 agrees at 8 bases. Losses at the gene ends were 2 bases for V and 5 bases for J; bases not matched to a gene: 5. The CDR3 extends over 15 amino acids. CDR1 is MGHRA, CDR2 YSYEKL, per germline. This CDR3 reads CASSQWAGGDNEQFF. CDR3 nucleotide sequence: TGCGCCAGCAGCCAATGGGCGGGGGGCGACAATGAGCAGTTCTTC.

This sequence joins TRBV27 and TRBJ1-1; 8 positions match TRBD1. Germline CDR1 is MNHEY and CDR2 is SMNVEV (reference sequence). V gave up 6 bases and J gave up 1 base; unmatched junction bases: 4. CDR3 length equals 14 residues. The DNA for the CDR3 is TGTGCCAGCAGGGTCAGGGGGCCGAACACTGAAGCTTTCTTT. It is translated as CASRVRGPNTEAFF.

This rearrangement joins TRBV24-1 to TRBJ1-2; no clear D. Germline V CDR1 and CDR2: KGHDR, SFDVKD. Trimming removed 9 bases from V and 3 bases from J, with 13 bases in between. This CDR3 has 13 residues. CDR3 DNA: TGTGCCACCCGGGGATCGTCCGACTATGGCTACACCTTC. This translates into CATRGSSDYGYTF.

This chain uses TRBV24-1 with TRBJ2-7; D perhaps matches TRBD2 (5 bases). Germline V gene sequence: CDR1 KGHDR, CDR2 SFDVKD. The V end was cut by 5 bases, the J end by 1 base, with 11 bases between. This CDR3 contains 14 residues. CDR3 region: CATSAGTPSYEQYF. The CDR3 DNA follows: TGTGCCACCAGTGCGGGAACACCATCCTACGAGCAGTACTTC.

J is TRBJ1-5 and V is TRBV19; weak D call: TRBD1 (6 bases). Germline V lookup: CDR1 LNHDA, CDR2 SQIVND (reference sequence). V dropped 8 bases and J dropped 0 bases, with 23 bases sitting between them. The CDR3 runs 18 residues. DNA of the CDR3: TGTGCCAGTTTCCGGGAAGGGGGGGCGTCTTATAGCAATCAGCCCCAGCATTTT. It translates to CASFREGGASYSNQPQHF.

Details on this clone: The junction departs from the called germline gene at one end, perhaps through a read error. This sequence joins TRBV4-1 and TRBJ2-1, with 7 bases that match TRBD2. Germline V gene data show CDR1 as MGHRA and CDR2 as YSYEKL. This CDR3 spans 17 amino acids. CDR3 DNA: TGCGCCAGCAGACAAGGGGCTTTGGGGGGGGGCTACAATGAGCAGTTCTTC. Translated: CASRQGALGGGYNEQFF.

V and J are TRBV14 and TRBJ2-1; perhaps TRBD2 as D (6 bases). This CDR3 spans 12 amino acids. The germline V gene has CDR1 SGHDN and CDR2 FVKESK. Deletions cut 4 bases from V and 7 bases from J, with 8 bases between. The CDR3 sequence is CASSRAGNEQFF. The CDR3 DNA reads as TGTGCCAGCAGCCGGGCGGGGAATGAGCAGTTCTTC.

The J gene is TRBJ2-4, the V gene TRBV18, with 7 nucleotides matching TRBD2. CDR1 KGHSH and CDR2 LQKENI come from the germline V gene. This CDR3 is built from 13 residues. V shed 3 bases, J shed 8 bases, and the junction held 4 bases outside the gene matches. In nucleotides, the CDR3 is TGTGCCAGCTCACCCGTGGGGGGGGACATTCAGTACTTC. The encoded protein is CASSPVGGDIQYF. Drawing the rest from reference TRBV18 and TRBJ2-4, the complete variable domain is NAGVMQNPRHLVRRRGQEARLRCSPMKGHSHVYWYRQLPEEGLKFMVYLQKENIIDESGMPKERFSAEFPKEGPSILRIQQVVRGDSAAYFCASSPVGGDIQYFGAGTRLSVL.

The chain couples TRBV27 to TRBJ2-1, with D possibly being TRBD1 (6 bases). Germline CDR1 reads MNHEY; CDR2 reads SMNVEV (reference sequence). The CDR3 is made up of 17 amino acids. V was trimmed by 5 bases and J by 4 bases, leaving 21 bases between them. Written as DNA, the CDR3 is TGTGCCAGCAGTCTCAACCGACAGGCTCAAGTATACAATGAGCAGTTCTTC. Residues: CASSLNRQAQVYNEQFF.

This clone appeared a single time. V is TRBV27 and J is TRBJ2-1; 8 bases line up with TRBD2. This CDR3 region has 16 residues. Germline lookup yields CDR1 MNHEY and CDR2 SMNVEV (reference sequence). V was clipped by 0 bases and J by 5 bases; unmatched bases: 6. The CDR3 sequence is CASSLSISGENNEQFF. In DNA, the CDR3 is TGTGCCAGCAGTTTATCGATTAGCGGGGAAAACAATGAGCAGTTCTTC.

V is TRBV5-5 and J is TRBJ1-2; 7 nucleotides line up with TRBD1. The trim removed 0 bases at V and 7 bases at J, leaving 3 bases unmatched. CDR3 length equals 13 residues. Germline V CDR1 and CDR2: SGHKS, YYEKEE (reference sequence). The CDR3 loop reads CASSLGQGLGYTF. The CDR3 bases are TGTGCCAGCAGCTTGGGACAGGGACTTGGCTACACCTTC.

This chain joins TRBV7-3 and TRBJ2-2, with 7 bases lining up with TRBD2. Looked up from germline, CDR1 is SGHTA and CDR2 is FQGTGA. The CDR3 has 13 residues. J lost 3 bases, V lost 10 bases, and 5 bases had no gene match. Written as DNA, the CDR3 is TGTGCCACCGGCCTAGCGGACACCGGGGAGCTGTTTTTT. This encodes CATGLADTGELFF.

This clone was recorded only once. The rearrangement uses TRBV21-1 and TRBJ2-7; TRBD1 is taken as the D call from the table, unchecked against the DNA. TRBV21-1 is termed a pseudogene. CDR3 size: 15 residues. DNA of the CDR3: TGTGCCAGCCCTAGGGGGATCACTAACTCCTACGAGCAGTACTTC. Translation: CASPRGITNSYEQYF.

This chain uses TRBV30 with TRBJ1-1, with a weak D call TRBD1 (6 bases). The germline V and J ends were trimmed by 2 bases and 4 bases, with 11 bases remaining between them. CDR3 size: 13 residues. CDR1 GTSNPN and CDR2 SVGIG come from the germline V gene (reference sequence). The CDR3 loop reads CAWSSGERTEAFF. The CDR3 nucleotides are TGTGCCTGGAGTTCAGGGGAGCGCACTGAAGCTTTCTTT.

The chain employs TRBV7-2 and TRBJ1-5; tentatively, D is TRBD1 (5 bases). V was pared by 6 bases and J by 4 bases, with 10 bases between. The CDR3 runs 13 residues. Germline assignment: CDR1 SGHTA and CDR2 FQGNSA. The CDR3 protein is CASSYDSNQPQHF. CDR3 sequence (DNA): TGTGCCAGCAGTTATGACAGTAATCAGCCCCAGCATTTT.

V gene TRBV29-1 combines with J gene TRBJ1-4; 7 bases match TRBD1. The CDR3 is made up of 15 amino acids. The germline V gene encodes CDR1 SQVTM and CDR2 ANQGSEA. After removal of 6 bases from V and 8 bases from J, the junction contained 15 bases not matched to a gene. CDR3 region: CSVRSTGAAWEKLFF. The CDR3, as DNA: TGCAGCGTACGTTCCACAGGGGCCGCTTGGGAAAAACTGTTTTTT.

In its sample, this clone was seen a few times. V and J are TRBV2 and TRBJ2-1; TRBD2 aligns across 10 bases. With V trimmed by 11 bases and J by 6 bases, 10 bases remained unmatched. Germline CDR1 is SNHLY and CDR2 is FYNNEI. The CDR3 has 14 amino acids. Here the CDR3 reads CALSGSGGRNEQFF. The CDR3 DNA sequence: TGTGCCTTGTCGGGTAGCGGGGGGCGCAATGAGCAGTTCTTC. The whole variable domain, filled in from reference TRBV2 and TRBJ2-1, reads EPEVTQTPSHQVTQMGQEVILRCVPISNHLYFYWYRQILGQKVEFLVSFYNNEISEKSEIFDDQFSVERPDGSNFTLKIRSTKLEDSAMYFCALSGSGGRNEQFFGPGTRLTVL.

V usage is TRBV10-1 and J usage is TRBJ1-5, with D hard to call. CDR1 and CDR2 from the germline V gene are WNHNN and SYGVQD (reference sequence). The CDR3 runs 13 residues. Trimming took 0 bases from V and 9 from J, leaving 9 bases between them. The CDR3 sequence: CASSESWGGPQHF. CDR3 bases: TGCGCCAGCAGTGAGTCCTGGGGAGGGCCCCAGCATTTT.

CDR3 nucleotide sequence: TGCGCCAGCAGCCCTCAGGGGGCGAACACTGAAGCTTTCTTT. It encodes CASSPQGANTEAFF. This chain links TRBV4-1 with TRBJ1-1, with TRBD1 matching over 8 bases. The V segment lost 4 bases and the J segment 1 base; nucleotides outside the gene matches: 2. CDR1 and CDR2 from the germline V gene are MGHRA and YSYEKL. This CDR3 spans 14 amino acids.

This clone was seen ten or more times. This chain connects TRBV7-6 to TRBJ2-7, with 9 nucleotides matching TRBD2. The V segment lost 1 base and the J segment 2 bases; nucleotides outside the gene matches: 3. The CDR3 is 15 residues long. Germline CDR1 SGHVS, CDR2 FNYEAQ. The CDR3 reads CASSLEASGAYEQYF. The CDR3, as DNA: TGTGCCAGCAGCTTAGAGGCTAGCGGGGCCTACGAGCAGTACTTC.

This clone was seen a single time. The gene calls are TRBV6-5 and TRBJ2-1; D possibly corresponds to TRBD1 (5 bases). With 6 bases removed from V and 5 bases from J, the gap between germline ends came to 11 bases. CDR1 is MNHEY and CDR2 is SVGAGI in the germline V gene. This CDR3 contains 13 residues. CDR3 protein: CASRPGSNNEQFF. CDR3 in DNA: TGTGCCAGCAGGCCAGGGTCCAACAATGAGCAGTTCTTC.

The chain links TRBV29-1 to TRBJ1-2; 8 bases agree with TRBD1. The V gene's germline CDR1 is SQVTM and CDR2 ANQGSEA. The CDR3 contains 18 residues. Trimming cost V 4 bases and J 4 bases; bases outside gene matches: 20. The CDR3 DNA is TGCAGCGTTGTCCTCCTACCGGGACAGGAAGTCCGTAGCTATGGCTACACCTTC. This encodes CSVVLLPGQEVRSYGYTF. Variable domain in full (rest from reference TRBV29-1 and TRBJ1-2): SAVISQKPSRDICQRGTSLTIQCQVDSQVTMMFWYRQQPGQSLTLIATANQGSEATYESGFVIDKFPISRPNLTFSTLTVSNMSPEDSSIYLCSVVLLPGQEVRSYGYTFGSGTRLTVV.

The chain couples TRBV4-2 to TRBJ2-1; 8 bases are shared with TRBD2. With 4 bases clipped from V and 6 bases from J, the junction kept 11 bases outside the gene matches. CDR1 and CDR2 (germline): LGHNA, YNFKEQ. The CDR3 runs 16 residues. The CDR3 coding sequence is TGTGCCAGCAGCCGTGGTTCAGCGGGGGCTATCAATGAGCAGTTCTTC. Protein: CASSRGSAGAINEQFF.

V usage is TRBV7-8 and J usage is TRBJ2-3; 13 bases line up with TRBD2. Germline trimming cut 6 bases from V and 4 bases from J; bases unmatched to any gene: 10. This CDR3 comprises 17 residues. Germline CDR1 is SGHVS and CDR2 is FQNEAQ. CDR3 sequence reads: CASRTIITSGGADTQYF. The CDR3 region has the DNA TGTGCCAGCAGGACGATCATTACTAGCGGGGGGGCAGATACGCAGTATTTT. Drawing the rest from reference TRBV7-8 and TRBJ2-3, the complete variable domain is GAGVSQSPRYKVAKRGQDVALRCDPISGHVSLFWYQQALGQGPEFLTYFQNEAQLDKSGLPSDRFFAERPEGSVSTLKIQRTQQEDSAVYLCASRTIITSGGADTQYFGPGTRLTVL.

The chain uses TRBV5-1 and TRBJ1-3; 8 bases are a match to TRBD1. CDR3 length: 18 residues. CDR1 is SGHRS, CDR2 YFSETQ, per germline. The V gene end was trimmed by 1 base and the J gene end by 0 bases; junction bases not matched to a gene: 9. DNA for the CDR3: TGCGCCAGCAGCTTGCGGCCAGGGGGCCTCGACTCTGGAAACACCATATATTTT. This encodes CASSLRPGGLDSGNTIYF.

This chain connects TRBV5-1 to TRBJ2-3, with 8 positions matching TRBD2. CDR1 and CDR2 (germline): SGHRS, YFSETQ. The CDR3 extends over 15 amino acids. Germline trimming cut 3 bases from V and 1 base from J; bases unmatched to any gene: 4. DNA for the CDR3: TGCGCCAGCAGCTCGCGTAGCGGGGGCACAGATACGCAGTATTTT. Its protein is CASSSRSGGTDTQYF.

The rearrangement links TRBV5-1 to TRBJ1-4; TRBD1 agrees at 9 bases. There are 17 residues in the CDR3. Germline V gene lookup returns CDR1 SGHRS and CDR2 YFSETQ. The ends lost 4 bases at V and 2 bases at J; junction bases unmatched: 9. Written as DNA, the CDR3 is TGCGCCAGCAGCCTCCGGACAGGGGTAACGACTAATGAAAAACTGTTTTTT. Its translation: CASSLRTGVTTNEKLFF.

The V call is TRBV6-2 or TRBV6-3, the J call TRBJ1-2, with a possible D match to TRBD1 (6 bases). This CDR3 contains 13 residues. Trimming cost V 6 bases and J 7 bases, with 15 bases left between them. CDR1 and CDR2 (germline): MNHEY, SVGEGT. CDR3 residues: CASSPSRGLGYTF. The CDR3, as DNA: TGTGCCAGCAGCCCCTCGCGGGGGCTTGGCTACACCTTC.

V and J are TRBV19 and TRBJ1-2, with TRBD1 as a possible D gene (5 bases). The length of the CDR3 is 13 residues. Deletions cut 5 bases from V and 7 bases from J, with 14 bases between. Germline CDR1 LNHDA, CDR2 SQIVND (reference sequence). The CDR3 loop is CASSPQGVGGYTF. CDR3 DNA: TGTGCCAGTAGTCCCCAGGGTGTGGGTGGCTACACCTTC.